The TCR beta chain described here comes from a study of T cells in Graves' hyperthyroidism and ophthalmopathy. The CDR3 has 15 residues. CDR1 is MNHEY, CDR2 SMNVEV, per germline (reference sequence). V lost 2 bases to trimming and J lost 2 bases, with 12 bases between them. This clonotype was detected many times. Amplification yielded TCR beta CDR3 regions, with RNA transcripts as the source. The primer set for the first-round RT-PCR of the TCR CDR3 was HTBI. TCRdb fed the multiplex PCR reads into MiXCR, producing one record per CDR3 protein. The table has about 570,000 distinct CDR3 sequences, roughly 50% seen once.

V and J are TRBV27 and TRBJ2-5; TRBD1 might be the D (6 bases). Sequenced: peripheral blood or thyroid tissue (not recorded which). The sequence derives from an adult woman with Graves' disease, either hyperthyroidism or ophthalmopathy (not recorded which). CDR3 region: CASSLQGLLQETQYF. Here the CDR3 DNA reads TGTGCCAGCAGTTTACAGGGGTTATTACAAGAGACCCAGTACTTC.